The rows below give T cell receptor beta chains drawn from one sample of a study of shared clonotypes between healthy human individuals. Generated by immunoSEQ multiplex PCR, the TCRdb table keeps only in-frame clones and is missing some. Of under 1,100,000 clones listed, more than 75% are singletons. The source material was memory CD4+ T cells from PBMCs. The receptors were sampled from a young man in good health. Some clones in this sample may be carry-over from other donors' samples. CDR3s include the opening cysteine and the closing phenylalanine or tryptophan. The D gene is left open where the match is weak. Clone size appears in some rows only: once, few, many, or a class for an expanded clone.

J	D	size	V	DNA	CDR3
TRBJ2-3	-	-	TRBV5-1	TGCGCCAGCAGCTTACTGGGGGATACGCAGTATTTT	CASSLLGDTQYF
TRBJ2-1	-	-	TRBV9	TGTGCCAGCAGCCCAGGACTGACTAGTGTCTACAATGAGCAGTTCTTC	CASSPGLTSVYNEQFF
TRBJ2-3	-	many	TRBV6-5	TGTGCCAGCAGTTGGGGCAGGGATTCAGATACGCAGTATTTT	CASSWGRDSDTQYF
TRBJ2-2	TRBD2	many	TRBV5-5	TGTGCCAGCAGCTTGGCCGGGGCTAGCGGGAGTCCGACCGGGGAGCTGTTTTTT	CASSLAGASGSPTGELFF
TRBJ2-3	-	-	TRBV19	TGTGCCAGTAGTATGGTGGGTCGGCTGTCCGGGGGCACAGATACGCAGTATTTT	CASSMVGRLSGGTDTQYF
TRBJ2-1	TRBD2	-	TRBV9	TGTGCCAGCAGCCCGGGGGGGGCCTCCTACAATGAGCAGTTCTTC	CASSPGGASYNEQFF
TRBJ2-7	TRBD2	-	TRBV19	TGTGCCAGTAGTTTTTCAATCTGGACTAGCTCCTACGAGCAGTACTTC	CASSFSIWTSSYEQYF
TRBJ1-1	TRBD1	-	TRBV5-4	TGTGCCAGCAGCTTACCGGGACAGGGGTGGAACACTGAAGCTTTCTTT	CASSLPGQGWNTEAFF
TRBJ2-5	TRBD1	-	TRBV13	TGTGCCAGCAGCTTAGGTGCAGGGGGCAGGGAGACCCAGTACTTC	CASSLGAGGRETQYF
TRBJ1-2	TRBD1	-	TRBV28	TGTGCCGCCAAGGGGCAGGGGGCTGATGGCTACACCTTC	CAAKGQGADGYTF
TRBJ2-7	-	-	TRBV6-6	TGTGCCAGCAAAAAAAGGGACGGCAATCTCTACGAGCAGTACTTC	CASKKRDGNLYEQYF
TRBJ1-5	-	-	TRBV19	TGTGCCAGTAGTATACAGGTGGGTCAGCCCCAGCATTTT	CASSIQVGQPQHF
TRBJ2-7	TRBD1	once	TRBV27	TGTGCCAGCAGACGGACAGGGTCCTACGAGCAGTACTTC	CASRRTGSYEQYF
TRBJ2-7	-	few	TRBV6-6	TGTGCCAGCAGGATCGACTCCTACGAGCAGTACTTC	CASRIDSYEQYF
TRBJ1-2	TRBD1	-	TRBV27	TGTGCCAGCAGCGCTGGGACAGGCGATGGCTACACCTTC	CASSAGTGDGYTF
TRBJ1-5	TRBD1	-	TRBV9	TGTGCCAGCAGCCTTGGACAGGGCAATCAGCCCCAGCATTTT	CASSLGQGNQPQHF
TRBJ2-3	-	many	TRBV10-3	TGTGCCATCTGCCGAGGGGCAGAGGATACGCAGTATTTT	CAICRGAEDTQYF
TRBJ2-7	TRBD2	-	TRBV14	TGTGCCAGCAGCGGTGGGCGGGAGGGGACCTACGAGCAGTACTTC	CASSGGREGTYEQYF
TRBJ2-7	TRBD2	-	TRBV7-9	TGTGCCAGCAGCCTAACCCATAGCGGGAGCGCCAGTTCCGAGCAGTACTTC	CASSLTHSGSASSEQYF
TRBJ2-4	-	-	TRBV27	TGTGCCAGCAGTTTCAATCAGGGGGCCAAAAACATTCAGTACTTC	CASSFNQGAKNIQYF
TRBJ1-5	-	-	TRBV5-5	TGTGCCAGCAGCTTGGTGGGTGATAGCAATCAGCCCCAGCATTTT	CASSLVGDSNQPQHF
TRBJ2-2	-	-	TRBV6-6	TGTGCCGGTCTACGGGGGGCCGGCGGGGAGCTGTTTTTT	CAGLRGAGGELFF
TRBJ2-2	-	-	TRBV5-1	TGCGCCAGCAGCCCGGACAGCAACACCGGGGAGCTGTTTTTT	CASSPDSNTGELFF
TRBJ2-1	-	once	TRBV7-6	TGTGCCAGCAGCTTAGAAGCCCAGGGGGGTTACAATGAGCAGTTCTTC	CASSLEAQGGYNEQFF
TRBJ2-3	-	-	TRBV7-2	TGTGCCAGCAGCCGGGCAACCACAGATACGCAGTATTTT	CASSRATTDTQYF
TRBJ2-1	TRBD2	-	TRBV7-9	TGTGCCAGCAGCTCCCGACTAGCGGGAGGAGGAGATGAGCAGTTCTTC	CASSSRLAGGGDEQFF
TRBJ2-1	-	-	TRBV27	TGTGCCAGCAGTTTAGGAGACAGGTACAATGAGCAGTTCTTC	CASSLGDRYNEQFF
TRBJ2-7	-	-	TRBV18	TGTGCCAGCTCACCCACCGCCGACTACGAGCAGTACTTC	CASSPTADYEQYF
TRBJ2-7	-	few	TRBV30	TGTGCCTGGAGTGCAACAGGGAACGAGCAGTACTTC	CAWSATGNEQYF
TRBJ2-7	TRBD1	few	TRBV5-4	TGTGCCAGCAGCCCAGGACAGGGTAGCTCCTACGAGCAGTACTTC	CASSPGQGSSYEQYF
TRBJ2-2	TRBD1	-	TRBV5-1	TGCGCCAGCAGCTCAACCGGGACAGGGATCACCGGGGAGCTGTTTTTT	CASSSTGTGITGELFF
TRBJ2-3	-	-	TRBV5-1	TGCGCCAGCATGGCGGAGCCATCTAGCACAGATACGCAGTATTTT	CASMAEPSSTDTQYF
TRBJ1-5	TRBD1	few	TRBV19	TGTGCCAGTACCGAGGACAGGAATGGTCAGCCCCAGCATTTT	CASTEDRNGQPQHF
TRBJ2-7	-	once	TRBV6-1	TGTGCCAGCAGTGAGAGGAAAGAGTTTCGGCAGTACTTC	CASSERKEFRQYF
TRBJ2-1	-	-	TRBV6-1	TGTGCCAGCGGTCACGGCCCCAATGAGCAGTTCTTC	CASGHGPNEQFF
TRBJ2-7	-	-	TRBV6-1	TGTGCCAGCAGTGAAAGCGGGACAGCCAACTACGAGCAGTACTTC	CASSESGTANYEQYF
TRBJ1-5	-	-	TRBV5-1	TGCGCCAGCAGCTTCCGGGGCAATCAGCCCCAGCATTTT	CASSFRGNQPQHF
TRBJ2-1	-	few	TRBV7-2	TGTGCCAGCAGCTTAGTAGGGACCCACGGGAATGAGCAGTTCTTC	CASSLVGTHGNEQFF
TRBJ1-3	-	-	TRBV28	TGTGCCAGCAGTGCCCCTCGAAACACCATATATTTT	CASSAPRNTIYF
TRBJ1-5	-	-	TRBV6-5	TGTGCCAGCAGTCCGGTCCAACACCAGCCCCAGCATTTT	CASSPVQHQPQHF
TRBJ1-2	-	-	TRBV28	TGTGCCAGCGGCGCCTATGGCTACACCTTC	CASGAYGYTF
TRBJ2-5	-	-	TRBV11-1	TGTGCCAGTAGCCCAGGATGGACCCAAGAGACCCAGTACTTC	CASSPGWTQETQYF
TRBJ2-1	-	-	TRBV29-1	TGCAGCGTTGGAGAGTACAATGAGCAGTTCTTC	CSVGEYNEQFF
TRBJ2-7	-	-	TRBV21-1	-	CASSFPVAGGSHEQYF
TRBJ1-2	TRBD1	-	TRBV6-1	TGTGCCAGCCAACCGACAGGGGTTTCCTATGGCTACACCTTC	CASQPTGVSYGYTF
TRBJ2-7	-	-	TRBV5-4	TGTGCCAGCAGCCAAAACCCACCTGACCTCGGAGACGAGCAGTACTTC	CASSQNPPDLGDEQYF
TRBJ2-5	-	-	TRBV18	TGTGCCAGCTCACCACCGCCAGGGAGGGAGACCCAGTACTTC	CASSPPPGRETQYF
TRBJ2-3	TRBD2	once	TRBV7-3	TGTGCCAGCAGCTCCAAGTTAGCGGGGGCTAGCACAGATACGCAGTATTTT	CASSSKLAGASTDTQYF